These 10 T cell receptor beta chains were sequenced from one sample in a study of blood T cell repertoires in COVID-19. Sequenced by immunoSEQ multiplex PCR; TCRdb stores in-frame clones only, minus some. Seen here are around 270,000 clones, roughly 86% observed once, and the top ten hold around 10%. Sequencing input: peripheral blood. These receptors were obtained from a man aged 35 to 55 who had recovered from COVID-19.

V and J are TRBV18 and TRBJ2-7; D uncertain. Trimming took off 3 bases at V and 6 bases at J, with 15 bases between the two ends. Germline assignment: CDR1 KGHSH and CDR2 LQKENI. The CDR3 totals 14 residues. CDR3 sequence (DNA): TGTGCCAGCTCACCTGGAACACGGCGCGGCGAGCAGTACTTC. It is translated as CASSPGTRRGEQYF.

The V gene is TRBV18, the J gene TRBJ2-6; 11 nucleotides align to TRBD2. The CDR3 consists of 19 residues. Germline CDR1 KGHSH, CDR2 LQKENI. J gave up 1 base and V 6 bases, and 11 bases lay outside the gene matches. The CDR3 is CASSPIAGGNPSGANVLTF. In DNA, the CDR3 is TGTGCCAGCTCCCCTATAGCGGGGGGGAATCCGTCTGGGGCCAACGTCCTGACTTTC.

The V call is TRBV3-1 (or the pseudogene TRBV3-2), the J call TRBJ2-6; the D is unclear. The ends were cut back, 1 base at V and 0 bases at J, with 16 bases in the middle. The CDR3 sequence is 19 residues long. The V gene's germline CDR1 is LGHDT and CDR2 YNNKEL (reference sequence). CDR3: CASSQVGLATLSGANVLTF. As DNA, the CDR3 is TGTGCCAGCAGCCAAGTAGGTCTGGCGACACTCTCTGGGGCCAACGTCCTGACTTTC.

This rearrangement joins TRBV7-8 to TRBJ1-2; D perhaps matches TRBD1 (6 bases). Trimming shortened V by 5 bases and J by 8 bases, and 21 bases separated the two germline ends. The CDR3 extends over 15 amino acids. Germline CDR1 and CDR2: SGHVS and FQNEAQ. CDR3 bases: TGTGCCAGCAGCCCCCGAGGGGACATAGGAACCGGCTACACCTTC. As protein: CASSPRGDIGTGYTF.

The chain is built from TRBV10-3 and TRBJ2-7, with a weak D call TRBD2 (5 bases). The ends were cut back, 3 bases at V and 2 bases at J, with 8 bases in the middle. Germline V gives CDR1 ENHRY, CDR2 SYGVKD. CDR3 length: 13 residues. CDR3 nucleotide sequence: TGTGCCATCAGTGACCTAGCTACCTACGAGCAGTACTTC. Its translation: CAISDLATYEQYF.

This chain uses TRBV30 with TRBJ2-1; maybe TRBD2 (6 bases). The CDR3 extends over 15 amino acids. Trimming shortened V by 3 bases and J by 0 bases, and 12 bases separated the two germline ends. CDR1 and CDR2 (germline): GTSNPN, SVGIG (reference sequence). The CDR3 region is CAWRSVGSSYNEQFF. CDR3 DNA: TGTGCCTGGAGGAGTGTCGGGAGCTCCTACAATGAGCAGTTCTTC.

This rearrangement joins TRBV9 to TRBJ1-2; 11 positions match TRBD1. The CDR3 spans 18 residues. V lost 0 bases, J lost 2 bases, and 9 bases stayed unmatched. Germline CDR1 reads SGDLS; CDR2 reads YYNGEE. For the CDR3, the DNA is TGTGCCAGCAGCGTAGCAGGGGCTGGACAGGGGGCCAACTATGGCTACACCTTC. Translation: CASSVAGAGQGANYGYTF.

The rearrangement links TRBV28 to TRBJ2-7, with 9 nucleotides matching TRBD2. The CDR3 is 16 amino acids. Trimming at V came to 2 bases and at J to 5 bases, leaving 10 bases not matched to a gene. Germline V lookup: CDR1 MDHEN, CDR2 SYDVKM. The CDR3 DNA is TGTGCCAGCAGTTTAGCCCCGGGACTAGCTAGCCACGAGCAGTACTTC. Translated: CASSLAPGLASHEQYF. Complete variable domain (other parts from reference TRBV28 and TRBJ2-7): DVKVTQSSRYLVKRTGEKVFLECVQDMDHENMFWYRQDPGLGLRLIYFSYDVKMKEKGDIPEGYSVSREKKERFSLILESASTNQTSMYLCASSLAPGLASHEQYFGPGTRLTVT.

The chain links TRBV18 to TRBJ2-5, with TRBD1 matching 11 bases. In germline, CDR1 is KGHSH, CDR2 LQKENI. The junction had 16 bases not matched to a gene; V was cut back by 0 bases and J by 4 bases. This CDR3 has 20 amino acids. In DNA, the CDR3 is TGTGCCAGCTCACCACCTACCTTATCGTCTGGGACAGGGGGTCGAGAGACCCAGTACTTC. This encodes CASSPPTLSSGTGGRETQYF.

The chain combines TRBV19 with TRBJ2-7; the match to TRBD1 covers 7 bases. V was clipped by 6 bases and J by 2 bases; unmatched bases: 22. The germline gives CDR1 LNHDA, CDR2 SQIVND (reference sequence). The CDR3 extends over 19 amino acids. CDR3: CASSPNFPLDRDRAYEQYF. CDR3 coding DNA: TGTGCCAGTAGCCCTAATTTTCCCCTTGACCGGGACAGAGCCTACGAGCAGTACTTC.